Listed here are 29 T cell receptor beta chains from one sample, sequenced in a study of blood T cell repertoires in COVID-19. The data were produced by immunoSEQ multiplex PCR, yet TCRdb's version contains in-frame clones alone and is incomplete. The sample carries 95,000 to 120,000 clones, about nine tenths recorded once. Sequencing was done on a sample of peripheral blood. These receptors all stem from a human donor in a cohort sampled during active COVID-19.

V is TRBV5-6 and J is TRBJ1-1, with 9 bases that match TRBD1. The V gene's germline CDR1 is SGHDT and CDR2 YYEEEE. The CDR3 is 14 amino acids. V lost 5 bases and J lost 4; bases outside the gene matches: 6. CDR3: CASRTQGAGTEAFF. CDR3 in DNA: TGTGCCAGCAGAACACAGGGGGCGGGCACTGAAGCTTTCTTT.

The chain's CDR3 is CASSYSPGHSPLHF. The CDR3 DNA follows: TGTGCCAGCAGTTACTCTCCAGGGCACTCACCCCTCCACTTT. The chain couples TRBV6-5 to TRBJ1-6, with D possibly being TRBD1 (5 bases). Between the trimmed V and J ends, which lost 0 bases and 10 bases, there was a span of 10 bases. The length of the CDR3 is 14 residues. Germline loops: CDR1 MNHEY, CDR2 SVGAGI.

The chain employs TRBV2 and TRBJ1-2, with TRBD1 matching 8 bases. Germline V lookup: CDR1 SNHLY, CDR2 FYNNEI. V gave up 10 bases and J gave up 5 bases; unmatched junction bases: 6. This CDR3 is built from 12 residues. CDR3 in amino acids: CATRTGRYGYTF. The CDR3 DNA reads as TGTGCCACCAGGACAGGGCGGTATGGCTACACCTTC.

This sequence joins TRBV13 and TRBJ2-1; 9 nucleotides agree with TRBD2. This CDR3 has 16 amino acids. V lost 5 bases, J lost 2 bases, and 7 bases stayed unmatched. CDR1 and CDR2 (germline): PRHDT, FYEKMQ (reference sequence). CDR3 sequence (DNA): TGTGCCAGCAGCCCCCCGGGCGGGGGGGCCTACAATGAGCAGTTCTTC. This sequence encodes CASSPPGGGAYNEQFF.

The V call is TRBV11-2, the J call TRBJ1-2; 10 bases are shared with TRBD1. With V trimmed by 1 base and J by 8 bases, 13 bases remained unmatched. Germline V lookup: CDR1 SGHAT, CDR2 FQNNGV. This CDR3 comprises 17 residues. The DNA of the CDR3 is TGTGCCAGCAGCTTAGGGGGACAGGGGTATAGGGCGAGCGGCTACACCTTC. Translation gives CASSLGGQGYRASGYTF.

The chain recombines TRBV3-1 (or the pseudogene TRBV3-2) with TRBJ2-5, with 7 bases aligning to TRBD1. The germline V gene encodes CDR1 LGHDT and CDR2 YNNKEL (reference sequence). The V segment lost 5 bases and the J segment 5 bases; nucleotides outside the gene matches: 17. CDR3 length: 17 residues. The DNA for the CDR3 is TGTGCCAGCAGCAACCTTGGTGGGGACAGAAGGAGGGAGACCCAGTACTTC. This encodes CASSNLGGDRRRETQYF.

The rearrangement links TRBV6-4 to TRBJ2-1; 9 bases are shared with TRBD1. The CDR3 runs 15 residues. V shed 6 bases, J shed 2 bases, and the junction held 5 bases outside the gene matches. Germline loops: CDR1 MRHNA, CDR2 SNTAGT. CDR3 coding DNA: TGTGCCAGCAGCGTTACAGGGGGCCCCTACAATGAGCAGTTCTTC. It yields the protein CASSVTGGPYNEQFF.

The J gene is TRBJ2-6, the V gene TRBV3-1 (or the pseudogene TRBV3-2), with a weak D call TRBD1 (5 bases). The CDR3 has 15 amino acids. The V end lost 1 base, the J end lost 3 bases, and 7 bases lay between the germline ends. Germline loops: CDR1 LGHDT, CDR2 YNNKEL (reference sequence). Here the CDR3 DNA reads TGTGCCAGCAGCCAAGGGGGCCTTGGGGCCAACGTCCTGACTTTC. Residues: CASSQGGLGANVLTF.

Here the CDR3 DNA reads TGTGCCAGCAGCTTAGCAGGGACAGGGGCTCATGGGCAGTTCTTC. Its translation is CASSLAGTGAHGQFF. The chain is built from TRBV7-9 and TRBJ2-1, with TRBD1 identical over 10 bases. J was trimmed by 12 bases and V by 0 bases; bases with no gene match: 8. This CDR3 contains 15 residues. Per the germline V gene, CDR1 is SEHNR and CDR2 is FQNEAQ (reference sequence).

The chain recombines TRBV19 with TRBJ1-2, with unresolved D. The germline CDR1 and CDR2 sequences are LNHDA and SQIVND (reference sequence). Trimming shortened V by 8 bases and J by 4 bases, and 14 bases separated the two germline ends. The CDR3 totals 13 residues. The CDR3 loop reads CASRGLTIYGYTF. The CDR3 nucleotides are TGTGCCAGTCGCGGGCTGACCATCTATGGCTACACCTTC.

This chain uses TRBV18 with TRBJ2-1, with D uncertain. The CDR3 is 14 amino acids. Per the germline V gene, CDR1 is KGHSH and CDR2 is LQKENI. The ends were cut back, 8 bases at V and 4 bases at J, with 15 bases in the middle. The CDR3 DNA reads TGTGCCAGCGCCAAGCGAACGCAATACAATGAGCAGTTCTTC. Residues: CASAKRTQYNEQFF.

CDR3 region: CASSLGWGGEISYEQYF. The CDR3, as DNA: TGTGCCAGCAGCTTAGGTTGGGGGGGCGAAATCTCCTACGAGCAGTACTTC. The chain links TRBV7-6 to TRBJ2-7; the D gene is possibly TRBD2 (7 bases). The CDR3 is 17 residues long. Germline CDR1 and CDR2: SGHVS and FNYEAQ. The ends were cut back, 1 base at V and 0 bases at J, with 16 bases in the middle.

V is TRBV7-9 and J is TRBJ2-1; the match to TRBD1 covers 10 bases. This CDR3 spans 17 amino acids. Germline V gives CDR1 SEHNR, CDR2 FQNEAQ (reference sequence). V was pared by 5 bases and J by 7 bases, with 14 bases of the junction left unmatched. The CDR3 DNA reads TGTGCCAGCAGCCCGTTAAGACAGGGGGCGCGTCGTAATGAGCAGTTCTTC. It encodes CASSPLRQGARRNEQFF.

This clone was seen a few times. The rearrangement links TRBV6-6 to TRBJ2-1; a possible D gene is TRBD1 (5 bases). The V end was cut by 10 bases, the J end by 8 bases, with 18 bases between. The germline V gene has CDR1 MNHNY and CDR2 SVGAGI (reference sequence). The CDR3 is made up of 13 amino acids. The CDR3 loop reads CATVQGISDEQFF. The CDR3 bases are TGTGCCACCGTGCAGGGAATCTCCGATGAGCAGTTCTTC.

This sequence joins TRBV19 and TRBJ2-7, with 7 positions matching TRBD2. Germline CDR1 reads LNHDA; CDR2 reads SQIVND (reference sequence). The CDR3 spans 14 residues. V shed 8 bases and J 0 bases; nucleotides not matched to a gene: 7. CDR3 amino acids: CASRVGTNSYEQYF. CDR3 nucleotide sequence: TGTGCCAGTCGGGTCGGGACTAACTCCTACGAGCAGTACTTC.

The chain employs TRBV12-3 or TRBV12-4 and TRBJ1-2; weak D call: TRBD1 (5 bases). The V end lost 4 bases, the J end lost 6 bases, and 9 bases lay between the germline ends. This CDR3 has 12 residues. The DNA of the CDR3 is TGTGCCAGCAGTTGGAGGGGCAATGGCTACACCTTC. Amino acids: CASSWRGNGYTF.

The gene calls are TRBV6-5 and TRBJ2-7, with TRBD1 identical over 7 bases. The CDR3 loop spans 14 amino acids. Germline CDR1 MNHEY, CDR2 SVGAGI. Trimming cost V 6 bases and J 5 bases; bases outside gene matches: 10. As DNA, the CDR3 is TGTGCCAGCAGGGTCCCACGGACAGGAGACGAGCAGTACTTC. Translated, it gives CASRVPRTGDEQYF.

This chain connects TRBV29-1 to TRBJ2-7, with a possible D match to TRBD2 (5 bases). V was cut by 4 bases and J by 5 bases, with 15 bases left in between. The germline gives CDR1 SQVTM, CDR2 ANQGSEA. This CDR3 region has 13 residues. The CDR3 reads CSVGASRPHEQYF. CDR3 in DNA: TGCAGCGTTGGGGCTAGCCGTCCCCACGAGCAGTACTTC.

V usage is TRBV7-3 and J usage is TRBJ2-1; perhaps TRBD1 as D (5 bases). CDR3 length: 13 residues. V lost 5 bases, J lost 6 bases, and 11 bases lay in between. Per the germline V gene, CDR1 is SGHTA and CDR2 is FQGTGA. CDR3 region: CASSQGAINEQFF. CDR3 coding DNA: TGTGCCAGCAGCCAAGGGGCTATCAATGAGCAGTTCTTC.

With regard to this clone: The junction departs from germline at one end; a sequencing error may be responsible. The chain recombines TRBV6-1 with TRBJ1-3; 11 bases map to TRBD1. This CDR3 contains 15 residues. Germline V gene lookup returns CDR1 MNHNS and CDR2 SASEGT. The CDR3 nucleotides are TGTGCCAGCAGCGAAGGACAGGGGGCCAGAAACACCATATATTTT. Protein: CASSEGQGARNTIYF.

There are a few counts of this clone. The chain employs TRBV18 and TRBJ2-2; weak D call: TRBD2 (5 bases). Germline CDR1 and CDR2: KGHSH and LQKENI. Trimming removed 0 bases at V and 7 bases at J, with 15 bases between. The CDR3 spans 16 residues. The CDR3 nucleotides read TGTGCCAGCTCACCACCGGAGGCAGGCTTGGGCGGGGAGCTGTTTTTT. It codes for CASSPPEAGLGGELFF.

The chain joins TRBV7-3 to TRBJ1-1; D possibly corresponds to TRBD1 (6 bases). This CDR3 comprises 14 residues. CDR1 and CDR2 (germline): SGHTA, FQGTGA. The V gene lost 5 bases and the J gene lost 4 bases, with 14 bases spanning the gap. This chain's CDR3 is CASSPQGRGTEAFF. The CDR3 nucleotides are TGTGCCAGCAGCCCACAGGGCCGAGGCACTGAAGCTTTCTTT.

For the CDR3, the DNA is TGTGCCAGCAGTCCTCAGGGGTTGGTCACTGAAGCTTTCTTT. Translated: CASSPQGLVTEAFF. The V and J genes are TRBV7-9 and TRBJ1-1, with a possible D match to TRBD1 (6 bases). The CDR3 is made up of 14 amino acids. The V end was cut by 6 bases, the J end by 4 bases, with 15 bases between. The germline CDR1 and CDR2 sequences are SEHNR and FQNEAQ (reference sequence).

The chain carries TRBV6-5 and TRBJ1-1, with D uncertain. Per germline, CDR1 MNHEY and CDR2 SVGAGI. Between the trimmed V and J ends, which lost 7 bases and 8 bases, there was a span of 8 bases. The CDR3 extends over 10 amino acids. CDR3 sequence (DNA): TGTGCCAGCACGAACAGAGAAGCTTTCTTT. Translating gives CASTNREAFF.

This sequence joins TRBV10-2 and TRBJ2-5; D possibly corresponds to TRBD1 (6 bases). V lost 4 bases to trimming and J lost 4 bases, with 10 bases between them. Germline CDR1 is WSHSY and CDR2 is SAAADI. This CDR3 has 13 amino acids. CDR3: CASSAQGSETQYF. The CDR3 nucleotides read TGCGCCAGCAGTGCACAGGGCTCAGAGACCCAGTACTTC.

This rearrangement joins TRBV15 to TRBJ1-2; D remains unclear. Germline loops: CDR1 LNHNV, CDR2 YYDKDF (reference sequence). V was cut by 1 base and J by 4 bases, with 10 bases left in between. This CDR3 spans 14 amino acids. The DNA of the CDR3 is TGTGCCACCAGCAGAGCAGGCAAGGTCTATGGCTACACCTTC. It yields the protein CATSRAGKVYGYTF.

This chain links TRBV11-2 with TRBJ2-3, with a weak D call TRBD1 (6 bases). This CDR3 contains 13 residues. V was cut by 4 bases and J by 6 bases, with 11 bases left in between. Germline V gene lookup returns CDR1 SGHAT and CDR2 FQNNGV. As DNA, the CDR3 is TGTGCCAGCAGCTCTGGCCAGGGGGATACGCAGTATTTT. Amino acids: CASSSGQGDTQYF. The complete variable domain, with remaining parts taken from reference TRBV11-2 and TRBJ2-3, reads EAGVAQSPRYKIIEKRQSVAFWCNPISGHATLYWYQQILGQGPKLLIQFQNNGVVDDSQLPKDRFSAERLKGVDSTLKIQPAKLEDSAVYLCASSSGQGDTQYFGPGTRLTVL.

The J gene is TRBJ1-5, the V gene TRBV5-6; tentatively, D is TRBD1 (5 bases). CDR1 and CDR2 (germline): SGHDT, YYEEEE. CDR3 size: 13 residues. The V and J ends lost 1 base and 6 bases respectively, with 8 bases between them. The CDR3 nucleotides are TGTGCCAGCAGCTTGTCGGACACTCAGCCCCAGCATTTT. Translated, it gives CASSLSDTQPQHF.

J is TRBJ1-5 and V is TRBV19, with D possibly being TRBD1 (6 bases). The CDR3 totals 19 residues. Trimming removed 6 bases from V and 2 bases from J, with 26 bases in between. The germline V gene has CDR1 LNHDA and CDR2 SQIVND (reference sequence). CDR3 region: CASSPRGVGAPYRNQPQHF. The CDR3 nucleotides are TGTGCCAGTAGCCCCAGGGGCGTGGGGGCCCCGTATCGCAATCAGCCCCAGCATTTT.